This T cell receptor beta chain derives from a study of blood T cell repertoires in COVID-19. Study context: From the United States, Italy and Spain came samples of acute and convalescent COVID-19.

V dropped 6 bases and J dropped 2; count of bases not matched to a gene: 13. This CDR3 contains 17 residues. Looked up from germline, CDR1 is WSHSY and CDR2 is SAAADI. Assay: immunoSEQ multiplex PCR; the TCRdb copy retains only in-frame clones and omits some. This table holds approximately 99,000 clones, just over 70% found once. The chain links TRBV10-2 to TRBJ2-7, with 10 bases fitting TRBD2. The material sequenced was peripheral blood. The sequence was obtained from a middle-aged woman with acute or convalescent COVID-19. CDR3 nucleotides: TGCGCCAGCAGCCGAGTTTTAGCGGGGGGACCAACCTACGAGCAGTACTTC. Translating gives CASSRVLAGGPTYEQYF.